One and the same sample provided the 31 T cell receptor beta chains below, sequenced in a study of blood T cell repertoires in COVID-19 (dated by TCRdb to 2018 to 2021). The protocol used for the library was the immunoSEQ multiplex PCR assay. Held by TCRdb, this immuneACCESS table contains in-frame sequences only and omits some clones. Under half of the omission traces to an unresolved V gene where checked; the cause of the rest is unknown. The sample data list roughly 700,000 clones, and about nine tenths of these were observed just once. The ten most abundant clones make up under 0.3% of the sample. The material sequenced was peripheral blood. All receptors derive from a woman between 18 and 30 years old with acute or convalescent COVID-19.

This clone has only one observation. The J gene is TRBJ2-3, the V gene TRBV24-1, with 9 bases lining up with TRBD1. Germline assignment: CDR1 KGHDR and CDR2 SFDVKD. The CDR3 is 15 residues long. V shed 4 bases, J shed 4 bases, and the junction held 5 bases outside the gene matches. The CDR3 sequence is CATSDPGQGADTQYF. As DNA, the CDR3 is TGTGCCACCAGTGACCCGGGACAGGGTGCAGATACGCAGTATTTT.

The chain employs TRBV29-1 and TRBJ1-1; D gene ambiguous. CDR1 SQVTM and CDR2 ANQGSEA come from the germline V gene. The V end lost 4 bases, the J end lost 2 bases, and 11 bases lay between the germline ends. The CDR3 has 13 amino acids. CDR3 in amino acids: CSVANRENTEAFF. CDR3 bases: TGCAGCGTTGCGAACCGGGAAAACACTGAAGCTTTCTTT.

The rearrangement uses TRBV2 and TRBJ2-3; no clear D gene. Trimming took off 6 bases at V and 8 bases at J, with 9 bases between the two ends. Germline V CDR1 and CDR2: SNHLY, FYNNEI. CDR3 length: 11 residues. The CDR3 bases are TGTGCCAGCAGCGAGAGAGGTACGCAGTATTTT. Translation: CASSERGTQYF.

Here the CDR3 reads CAWGLAGGDEQFF. The CDR3 DNA follows: TGTGCCTGGGGGCTAGCGGGGGGCGATGAGCAGTTCTTC. The chain carries TRBV30 and TRBJ2-1; 11 bases are a match to TRBD2. There are 13 residues in the CDR3. Trimming at V came to 5 bases and at J to 8 bases, leaving 5 bases not matched to a gene. Germline values: CDR1 GTSNPN, CDR2 SVGIG (reference sequence).

The chain recombines TRBV2 with TRBJ2-7, with 9 bases identical to TRBD1. Germline CDR1 SNHLY, CDR2 FYNNEI. J was trimmed by 2 bases and V by 8 bases; bases with no gene match: 7. The CDR3 totals 14 residues. The CDR3: CASGPGTGTYEQYF. For the CDR3, the DNA is TGTGCCAGCGGCCCGGGGACAGGGACCTACGAGCAGTACTTC.

The rearrangement uses TRBV7-4 and TRBJ1-4, with 9 bases lining up with TRBD1. The length of the CDR3 is 17 residues. Germline lookup yields CDR1 SGHVT and CDR2 SQSDAQ. The J segment lost 7 bases and the V segment lost 4 bases, leaving 13 bases of the junction unmatched. The CDR3 region is CASSSSYPGQGVEKLFF. CDR3 bases: TGTGCCAGCAGCTCCAGCTATCCGGGACAGGGAGTTGAAAAACTGTTTTTT.

This chain uses TRBV4-1 with TRBJ2-7; 7 nucleotides align to TRBD1. V lost 5 bases, J lost 3 bases, and 4 bases stayed unmatched. Germline CDR1 and CDR2: MGHRA and YSYEKL. The CDR3 has 13 residues. The CDR3: CASSANRGYEQYF. CDR3 in DNA: TGCGCCAGCAGCGCCAACAGGGGCTACGAGCAGTACTTC.

This clone was seen a handful of times. This chain links TRBV12-5 with TRBJ1-2; the D gene is possibly TRBD1 (5 bases). Per the germline V gene, CDR1 is LGHNT and CDR2 is FRNRAP. The V end was cut by 7 bases, the J end by 1 base, with 10 bases between. This CDR3 spans 13 amino acids. DNA for the CDR3: TGTGCTAGTGACAGGACTAATAACTATGGCTACACCTTC. Amino acids: CASDRTNNYGYTF.

This clone was seen a few times. The chain combines TRBV6-5 with TRBJ1-2, with D possibly TRBD1 on 5 matching bases. The germline V gene has CDR1 MNHEY and CDR2 SVGAGI. This CDR3 contains 14 residues. V lost 2 bases and J 8 bases, leaving 15 bases between the germline ends. The CDR3 nucleotides read TGTGCCAGCAGTTACAAGTCAGGGTTGGGCGGCTACACCTTC. It is translated as CASSYKSGLGGYTF.

The chain links TRBV2 to TRBJ1-1, with D possibly being TRBD1 (5 bases). The germline V gene has CDR1 SNHLY and CDR2 FYNNEI. This CDR3 has 14 amino acids. The V end lost 7 bases, the J end lost 1 base, and 13 bases lay between the germline ends. Here the CDR3 DNA reads TGTGCCAGCATCGCACGACAGCGGAACACTGAAGCTTTCTTT. It yields the protein CASIARQRNTEAFF.

The V call is TRBV6-4, the J call TRBJ1-1; 10 bases are a match to TRBD1. There are 15 residues in the CDR3. CDR1 and CDR2 from the germline V gene are MRHNA and SNTAGT. V lost 8 bases, J lost 0 bases, and 6 bases stayed unmatched. CDR3 in amino acids: CASGAGTGVNTEAFF. CDR3 nucleotides: TGTGCCAGCGGGGCCGGGACAGGGGTGAACACTGAAGCTTTCTTT.

This chain connects TRBV7-9 to TRBJ2-3; unclear D gene. CDR1 and CDR2 from the germline V gene are SEHNR and FQNEAQ (reference sequence). V was trimmed by 3 bases and J by 5 bases, leaving 12 bases between them. The CDR3 sequence is 14 residues long. The CDR3 DNA reads TGTGCCAGCAGCTTGGTTTTGGGCGTAGATACGCAGTATTTT. It is translated as CASSLVLGVDTQYF.

This chain joins TRBV2 and TRBJ2-3, with 9 bases aligning to TRBD2. Germline CDR1 reads SNHLY; CDR2 reads FYNNEI. V lost 10 bases to trimming and J lost 6 bases; unmatched junction nucleotides: 14. The CDR3 consists of 15 residues. DNA for the CDR3: TGTGCCACCGCGGGGGGGGTTGCAGGCGGTGATACGCAGTATTTT. Its protein is CATAGGVAGGDTQYF.

The chain carries TRBV10-2 and TRBJ2-1, with TRBD2 identical over 9 bases. The CDR3 length is 14 residues. V lost 6 bases and J lost 5; bases outside the gene matches: 5. Germline loops: CDR1 WSHSY, CDR2 SAAADI. The chain's CDR3 is CASRPGLADNEQFF. The CDR3 DNA is TGCGCCAGCAGGCCGGGACTAGCAGACAATGAGCAGTTCTTC.

The rearrangement joins TRBV28 to TRBJ1-1, with 8 nucleotides matching TRBD1. Germline V gene data show CDR1 as MDHEN and CDR2 as SYDVKM. The ends lost 6 bases at V and 10 bases at J; junction bases unmatched: 7. CDR3 length: 12 residues. In DNA, the CDR3 is TGTGCCAGCAGCCCGGACAGGGCGGCAGCTTTCTTT. It codes for CASSPDRAAAFF.

V gene TRBV12-3 or TRBV12-4 combines with J gene TRBJ2-1, with 7 nucleotides matching TRBD1. Trimming removed 2 bases from V and 8 bases from J; junction bases left unmatched: 0. This CDR3 is built from 12 residues. The CDR3: CASSLQGDEQFF. The CDR3, as DNA: TGTGCCAGCAGTTTACAGGGGGATGAGCAGTTCTTC.

This clone came up a few times. The chain couples TRBV11-3 to TRBJ2-3; TRBD2 is a possible D gene (6 bases). The V end lost 6 bases, the J end lost 6 bases, and 19 bases lay between the germline ends. This CDR3 is 15 amino acids long. CDR1 and CDR2 from the germline V gene are SGHNT and YENEEA. The CDR3 nucleotides are TGTGCCAGCAGTCCCGGGACTCACCACGGGGATACGCAGTATTTT. It specifies CASSPGTHHGDTQYF. Together with reference TRBV11-3 and TRBJ2-3, the CDR3 gives the full variable domain: EAGVVQSPRYKIIEKKQPVAFWCNPISGHNTLYWYLQNLGQGPELLIRYENEEAVDDSQLPKDRFSAERLKGVDSTLKIQPAELGDSAVYLCASSPGTHHGDTQYFGPGTRLTVL.

This chain connects TRBV4-1 to TRBJ2-2, with 7 bases that match TRBD1. V gave up 6 bases and J gave up 0 bases; unmatched junction bases: 7. The CDR3 covers 16 residues. CDR1 is MGHRA, CDR2 YSYEKL, per germline. This CDR3 reads CASSLSGTANTGELFF. As DNA, the CDR3 is TGCGCCAGCAGTCTCTCCGGGACAGCGAACACCGGGGAGCTGTTTTTT.

V gene TRBV2 combines with J gene TRBJ1-5; TRBD1 matches at 10 bases. Germline CDR1 SNHLY, CDR2 FYNNEI. The CDR3 is 15 amino acids. Trimming removed 8 bases from V and 2 bases from J; junction bases left unmatched: 6. The CDR3 region is CASGQGEWGNQPQHF. The CDR3 DNA reads as TGTGCCAGCGGACAGGGGGAGTGGGGCAATCAGCCCCAGCATTTT.

This sequence joins TRBV6-2 or TRBV6-3 and TRBJ1-2, with D unclear. Trimming removed 5 bases from V and 5 bases from J, with 12 bases in between. The germline CDR1 and CDR2 sequences are MNHEY and SVGEGT. CDR3 length equals 13 residues. CDR3 region: CASSPTPLYGYTF. CDR3 nucleotide sequence: TGTGCCAGCAGTCCCACTCCCCTGTATGGCTACACCTTC.

CDR3 sequence: CASSDLLGRNQPQHF. The DNA for the CDR3 is TGTGCCAGCAGTGACCTCCTTGGGAGGAATCAGCCCCAGCATTTT. This chain uses TRBV6-1 with TRBJ1-5; D uncertain. The V gene lost 3 bases and the J gene lost 4 bases, with 13 bases spanning the gap. This CDR3 is built from 15 residues. Germline loops: CDR1 MNHNS, CDR2 SASEGT.

The V call is TRBV30, the J call TRBJ2-5; 8 bases map to TRBD1. Germline V gene sequence: CDR1 GTSNPN, CDR2 SVGIG (reference sequence). This CDR3 has 14 amino acids. This chain's CDR3 is CALGALTGAKTQYF. The CDR3 DNA sequence: TGTGCGCTGGGGGCCTTGACAGGGGCAAAGACCCAGTACTTC. The full variable domain, completed using reference TRBV30 and TRBJ2-5, is SQTIHQWPATLVQPVGSPLSLECTVEGTSNPNLYWYRQAAGRGLQLLFYSVGIGQISSEVPQNLSASRPQDRQFILSSKKLLLSDSGFYLCALGALTGAKTQYFGPGTRLLVL.

This rearrangement joins TRBV6-6 to TRBJ2-5, with D possibly TRBD1 on 5 matching bases. Germline V gene sequence: CDR1 MNHNY, CDR2 SVGAGI (reference sequence). V was clipped by 4 bases and J by 0 bases, with 15 bases between them. The CDR3 spans 16 residues. The CDR3 DNA reads TGTGCCAGCAGTTCCAGGGAATATGTATACCAAGAGACCCAGTACTTC. This translates into CASSSREYVYQETQYF.

The rearrangement uses TRBV27 and TRBJ1-2; TRBD1 matches at 7 bases. The CDR3 runs to 14 residues. CDR1 and CDR2 (germline): MNHEY, SMNVEV (reference sequence). J gave up 5 bases and V 6 bases, and 9 bases lay outside the gene matches. The CDR3: CASRSAGTEYGYTF. DNA of the CDR3: TGTGCCAGCAGGTCTGCCGGGACAGAATATGGCTACACCTTC.

The J gene is TRBJ1-5, the V gene TRBV5-1; D possibly corresponds to TRBD1 (5 bases). The germline CDR1 and CDR2 sequences are SGHRS and YFSETQ. There are 14 residues in the CDR3. Trimming removed 0 bases at V and 6 bases at J, with 10 bases between. In nucleotides, the CDR3 is TGCGCCAGCAGCTTGGACCAGGGCGGTCAGCCCCAGCATTTT. This encodes CASSLDQGGQPQHF.

The V and J genes are TRBV9 and TRBJ2-3, with D possibly TRBD1 on 6 matching bases. Trimming cost V 3 bases and J 4 bases, with 15 bases left between them. The CDR3 consists of 15 residues. The V gene's germline CDR1 is SGDLS and CDR2 YYNGEE. DNA for the CDR3: TGTGCCAGCAGCGCCGTTACAGGGTCCTCAGATACGCAGTATTTT. It specifies CASSAVTGSSDTQYF.

The V and J genes are TRBV7-7 and TRBJ2-2; D ambiguous. CDR3 length: 17 residues. From germline, CDR1 is SSHAT and CDR2 FNYEAQ (reference sequence). Trimming left V 6 bases short and J 0 bases short, with 17 bases between. The CDR3 DNA reads as TGTGCCAGCAGTCCCTCCGTCAGTGCCGCGAACACCGGGGAGCTGTTTTTT. This translates into CASSPSVSAANTGELFF. Looking up the rest from reference TRBV7-7 and TRBJ2-2 gives the full variable domain: GAGVSQSPRYKVTKRGQDVTLRCDPISSHATLYWYQQALGQGPEFLTYFNYEAQPDKSGLPSDRFSAERPEGSISTLTIQRTEQRDSAMYRCASSPSVSAANTGELFFGEGSRLTVL.

The V and J genes are TRBV6-5 and TRBJ1-1; TRBD1 is a possible D gene (6 bases). CDR3 length: 12 amino acids. The V gene's germline CDR1 is MNHEY and CDR2 SVGAGI. The V end was cut by 6 bases, the J end by 5 bases, with 10 bases between. CDR3 in amino acids: CASRRGGTEAFF. CDR3 DNA sequence: TGTGCCAGCAGGAGGGGGGGAACTGAAGCTTTCTTT.

This clone was detected only a few times. This sequence joins TRBV4-1 and TRBJ2-7, with 9 bases aligning to TRBD1. The length of the CDR3 is 16 residues. V shed 0 bases and J 4 bases; nucleotides not matched to a gene: 7. CDR1 and CDR2 from the germline V gene are MGHRA and YSYEKL. CDR3 residues: CASSQDWGQGTYEQYF. The CDR3 region has the DNA TGCGCCAGCAGCCAAGATTGGGGACAGGGAACGTACGAGCAGTACTTC.

This clone was seen a single time. The CDR3 protein is CASTLQENTEAFF. CDR3 nucleotide sequence: TGTGCCAGCACCCTACAGGAGAACACTGAAGCTTTCTTT. The chain couples TRBV11-2 to TRBJ1-1; possibly TRBD1 for D (5 bases). CDR3 length: 13 amino acids. The ends were cut back, 7 bases at V and 1 base at J, with 10 bases in the middle. Germline-derived CDR1 and CDR2 are SGHAT and FQNNGV.

The chain employs TRBV7-9 and TRBJ1-4; possible D gene TRBD1, 5 bases. Trimming pared 3 bases from V and 2 bases from J, leaving 7 bases between. The CDR3 loop spans 14 amino acids. Germline CDR1 reads SEHNR; CDR2 reads FQNEAQ (reference sequence). CDR3 nucleotide sequence: TGTGCCAGCAGCTTCGGGGGGACTAATGAAAAACTGTTTTTT. Its translation: CASSFGGTNEKLFF.